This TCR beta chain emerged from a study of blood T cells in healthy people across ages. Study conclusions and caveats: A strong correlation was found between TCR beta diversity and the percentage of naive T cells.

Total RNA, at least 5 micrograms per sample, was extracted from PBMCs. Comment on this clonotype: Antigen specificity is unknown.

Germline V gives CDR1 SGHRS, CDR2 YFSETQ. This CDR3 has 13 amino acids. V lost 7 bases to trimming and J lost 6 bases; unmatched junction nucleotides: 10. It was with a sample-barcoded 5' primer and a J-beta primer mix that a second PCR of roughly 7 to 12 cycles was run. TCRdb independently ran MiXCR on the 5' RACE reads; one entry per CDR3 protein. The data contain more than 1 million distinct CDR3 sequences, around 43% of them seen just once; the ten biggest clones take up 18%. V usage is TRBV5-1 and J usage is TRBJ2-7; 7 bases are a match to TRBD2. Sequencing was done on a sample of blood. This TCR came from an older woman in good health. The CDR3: CASCSAGAGEQYF. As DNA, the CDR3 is TGCGCCAGCTGTTCGGCGGGAGCGGGCGAGCAGTACTTC. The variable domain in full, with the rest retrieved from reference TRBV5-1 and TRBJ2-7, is KAGVTQTPRYLIKTRGQQVTLSCSPISGHRSVSWYQQTPGQGLQFLFEYFSETQRNKGNFPGRFSGRQFSNSRSEMNVSTLELGDSALYLCASCSAGAGEQYFGPGTRLTVT.